A single sample is the source of the 32 T cell receptor beta chains below, sequenced in a study of naive and memory T cell subsets. Two oligonucleotides, mixed equimolar, formed the beta constant-region primer covering TRBC1 and TRBC2. In TCRdb, the UMI-ligation and nested PCR reads were re-called with MiXCR into one record per CDR3 protein. In the table there are 140,000 to 150,000 distinct CDR3 sequences, around 15% of which are singletons. The specimen sequenced was naive CD4+ T cells from blood. Source of these receptors: a human donor in good health.

The chain carries TRBV7-2 and TRBJ2-7, with a possible D match to TRBD2 (5 bases). The germline gives CDR1 SGHTA, CDR2 FQGNSA. V lost 2 bases and J lost 3, with 11 bases in between. The CDR3 spans 14 residues. CDR3 nucleotides: TGTGCCAGCAGCTTATATCTTCGGGACTACGAGCAGTACTTC. Its protein is CASSLYLRDYEQYF.

This clonotype was counted a few times. The V call is TRBV5-5, the J call TRBJ1-5; no firm D call. The germline V gene encodes CDR1 SGHKS and CDR2 YYEKEE (reference sequence). V gave up 0 bases and J gave up 4 bases, with 8 bases separating them. CDR3 length equals 14 residues. The CDR3 bases are TGTGCCAGCAGCTTGGCTCAGCTGAATCAGCCCCAGCATTTT. This gives the protein CASSLAQLNQPQHF.

J is TRBJ2-3 and V is TRBV11-2; D ambiguous. The V end was cut by 5 bases, the J end by 3 bases, with 12 bases between. The CDR3 has 14 amino acids. CDR1 is SGHAT, CDR2 FQNNGV, per germline. The DNA of the CDR3 is TGTGCCAGCAGCGGGCAAGTGGGGACAGATACGCAGTATTTT. Protein: CASSGQVGTDTQYF.

In this sample, this clonotype turned up many times. V and J are TRBV20-1 and TRBJ2-7; 13 nucleotides align to TRBD2. V trimming: 5 bases; J trimming: 2 bases; junction bases outside the gene matches: 6. The germline gives CDR1 DFQATT, CDR2 SNEGSKA (reference sequence). This CDR3 is 15 amino acids long. The CDR3 region is CSAPDGLAGAYEQYF. In DNA form, the CDR3 reads TGCAGTGCTCCCGATGGACTAGCGGGAGCCTACGAGCAGTACTTC.

This clonotype has just a few counts. The chain combines TRBV20-1 with TRBJ1-6; a weak D match, TRBD1 (6 bases). The CDR3 loop spans 14 amino acids. Germline loops: CDR1 DFQATT, CDR2 SNEGSKA (reference sequence). Trimming cost V 6 bases and J 6 bases, with 15 bases left between them. In nucleotides, the CDR3 is TGCAGTGCCACGTCCGACAGGCTTAATTCACCCCTCCACTTT. It yields the protein CSATSDRLNSPLHF.

The chain couples TRBV5-4 to TRBJ2-1; D unclear. CDR1 is SGHNT and CDR2 is YYREEE in the germline V gene (reference sequence). Between the trimmed V and J ends, which lost 5 bases and 9 bases, there was a span of 12 bases. This CDR3 is 12 amino acids long. This CDR3 reads CASRRLRGEQFF. In DNA, the CDR3 is TGTGCCAGCAGACGGTTGCGCGGTGAGCAGTTCTTC.

Many counts were recorded for this clonotype. The V and J genes are TRBV29-1 and TRBJ2-1; either TRBD1 or TRBD2 may fit D (5 bases each). The germline V gene encodes CDR1 SQVTM and CDR2 ANQGSEA. The length of the CDR3 is 13 residues. V lost 7 bases and J lost 8, with 18 bases in between. Written as DNA, the CDR3 is TGCAGCGCCGGGGCCCCTGTCATCCATGAGCAGTTCTTC. Translating it yields CSAGAPVIHEQFF.

The chain is built from TRBV11-2 and TRBJ2-3; D tentatively fits TRBD1 or TRBD2 (5 bases each). In germline, CDR1 is SGHAT, CDR2 FQNNGV. There are 17 residues in the CDR3. The V end was cut by 4 bases, the J end by 2 bases, with 19 bases between. CDR3 region: CASSWRFIQASTDTQYF. The CDR3 nucleotides are TGTGCCAGCAGCTGGAGGTTTATACAGGCCTCCACAGATACGCAGTATTTT.

This clonotype was counted a few times. This sequence joins TRBV11-2 and TRBJ1-2; D is unclear. The CDR3 is 12 residues long. Trimming cost V 7 bases and J 4 bases, with 10 bases left between them. The germline gives CDR1 SGHAT, CDR2 FQNNGV. The CDR3 protein is CASTQDPYGYTF. The CDR3 coding sequence is TGTGCCAGCACCCAGGACCCCTATGGCTACACCTTC.

V gene TRBV15 combines with J gene TRBJ2-7; 13 bases fit TRBD2. The ends lost 6 bases at V and 3 bases at J; junction bases unmatched: 5. Germline V gives CDR1 LNHNV, CDR2 YYDKDF (reference sequence). The CDR3 runs to 15 residues. The CDR3 sequence is CATSKGLAGNYEQYF. Written as DNA, the CDR3 is TGTGCCACCAGTAAGGGACTAGCGGGAAACTACGAGCAGTACTTC.

V and J are TRBV14 and TRBJ2-3; the D is unclear. Germline CDR1 is SGHDN and CDR2 is FVKESK. Between the trimmed V and J ends, which lost 0 bases and 0 bases, there was a span of 7 bases. The CDR3 length is 15 residues. This CDR3 is CASSQEGPSTDTQYF. CDR3 nucleotide sequence: TGTGCCAGCAGCCAAGAAGGTCCTAGCACAGATACGCAGTATTTT.

This chain connects TRBV10-3 to TRBJ1-3; a possible D gene is TRBD1 (5 bases). The CDR3 is made up of 13 amino acids. Trimming stripped 3 bases from V and 7 bases from J, with 10 bases between. Germline V gene data show CDR1 as ENHRY and CDR2 as SYGVKD. CDR3 coding DNA: TGTGCCATCAGTGACAGGGACGGCAACACCATATATTTT. Residues: CAISDRDGNTIYF.

The sample holds a few counts of this clonotype. This rearrangement joins TRBV12-3 or TRBV12-4 to TRBJ1-5, with a weak D call TRBD1 (5 bases). Trimming pared 5 bases from V and 5 bases from J, leaving 13 bases between. The CDR3 sequence is 14 residues long. DNA for the CDR3: TGTGCCAGCAGTCGGGGGGACGGATATCAGCCCCAGCATTTT. Its protein is CASSRGDGYQPQHF.

The chain has TRBV28 and TRBJ2-7; no reliable D call. In germline, CDR1 is MDHEN, CDR2 SYDVKM. The V end lost 5 bases, the J end lost 5 bases, and 7 bases lay between the germline ends. CDR3 size: 11 residues. The chain's CDR3 is CASSRMNEQYF. The CDR3, as DNA: TGTGCCAGCAGTCGGATGAACGAGCAGTACTTC.

The chain uses TRBV29-1 and TRBJ2-3; tentative D call: TRBD1 (5 bases). Deletions cut 3 bases from V and 3 bases from J, with 10 bases between. CDR1 and CDR2 (germline): SQVTM, ANQGSEA. The length of the CDR3 is 13 residues. The CDR3 spells CSVELQGTDTQYF. CDR3 nucleotide sequence: TGCAGCGTTGAGCTCCAGGGTACAGATACGCAGTATTTT.

This clonotype appeared a few times. The gene calls are TRBV5-1 and TRBJ2-1; D unclear. V was cut by 0 bases and J by 3 bases, with 7 bases left in between. In germline, CDR1 is SGHRS, CDR2 YFSETQ. CDR3 size: 14 residues. Here the CDR3 DNA reads TGCGCCAGCAGCTTGGACAGTGACTACAATGAGCAGTTCTTC. Translating gives CASSLDSDYNEQFF.

This clonotype was detected only a few times. The chain links TRBV7-9 to TRBJ2-1, with 14 bases that match TRBD2. Germline V gene data show CDR1 as SEHNR and CDR2 as FQNEAQ (reference sequence). The CDR3 loop spans 15 amino acids. V lost 1 base, J lost 8 bases, and 1 base stayed unmatched. As DNA, the CDR3 is TGTGCCAGCAGCTTAGGGGGACTAGCGGGGGATGAGCAGTTCTTC. Amino acid sequence: CASSLGGLAGDEQFF.

This clonotype has a handful of counts. The V and J genes are TRBV29-1 and TRBJ2-2, with D tentatively TRBD1 (5 bases). The V and J ends lost 6 bases and 0 bases respectively, with 8 bases between them. Per the germline V gene, CDR1 is SQVTM and CDR2 is ANQGSEA. CDR3 size: 13 residues. Here the CDR3 reads CSVDSSNTGELFF. The CDR3 DNA reads TGCAGCGTAGACAGTTCGAACACCGGGGAGCTGTTTTTT.

V and J are TRBV7-9 and TRBJ2-7, with D hard to call. The germline V gene encodes CDR1 SEHNR and CDR2 FQNEAQ (reference sequence). The CDR3 spans 16 residues. Trimming took 5 bases from V and 0 from J, leaving 17 bases between them. CDR3 coding DNA: TGTGCCAGCAGCCCAAAGCTTCCAGCTGGCTCCTACGAGCAGTACTTC. Its protein product is CASSPKLPAGSYEQYF.

The V call is TRBV19, the J call TRBJ1-5, with a possible D match to TRBD1 (5 bases). The CDR3 has 14 residues. V gave up 6 bases and J gave up 5 bases, with 14 bases separating them. Germline assignment: CDR1 LNHDA and CDR2 SQIVND (reference sequence). In nucleotides, the CDR3 is TGTGCCAGTAGCCACGGGGGGTTGTATCAGCCCCAGCATTTT. Translating it yields CASSHGGLYQPQHF.

V usage is TRBV29-1 and J usage is TRBJ2-3, with D maybe TRBD2 (6 bases). Germline V gene lookup returns CDR1 SQVTM and CDR2 ANQGSEA. Trimming took 7 bases from V and 5 from J, leaving 31 bases between them. This CDR3 has 18 amino acids. The DNA for the CDR3 is TGCAGCGCCCAACCGACTCCCCGGAGGGGCCCGAGGCAAGATACGCAGTATTTT. It yields the protein CSAQPTPRRGPRQDTQYF.

This clonotype has more than one count but fewer than ten. The rearrangement links TRBV6-5 to TRBJ1-1; D not certain. The CDR3 has 13 residues. Trimming cost V 6 bases and J 1 base, with 9 bases left between them. The V gene's germline CDR1 is MNHEY and CDR2 SVGAGI. CDR3 DNA: TGTGCCAGCAGGCTCCTCAGGAACACTGAAGCTTTCTTT. Translated, it gives CASRLLRNTEAFF.

CDR3 residues: CSVVDRTMNTEAFF. The CDR3, as DNA: TGCAGCGTTGTTGACAGGACGATGAACACTGAAGCTTTCTTT. J is TRBJ1-1 and V is TRBV29-1; weak D call: TRBD1 (6 bases). Germline CDR1 SQVTM, CDR2 ANQGSEA. The length of the CDR3 is 14 residues. V was cut by 4 bases and J by 0 bases, with 12 bases left in between.

This clonotype was counted only a few times. The V and J genes are TRBV7-3 and TRBJ1-1; D is unresolved. The CDR3 sequence is 13 residues long. The germline V gene has CDR1 SGHTA and CDR2 FQGTGA. Trimming stripped 0 bases from V and 6 bases from J, with 8 bases between. CDR3 loop: CASSLTGSPEAFF. CDR3 DNA sequence: TGTGCCAGCAGCTTAACAGGGAGTCCTGAAGCTTTCTTT.

CDR3 DNA: TGTGCCAGTAGTATAACAGCGCTGGACACTGAAGCTTTCTTT. Protein sequence: CASSITALDTEAFF. The chain is built from TRBV19 and TRBJ1-1; no clear D. The germline V and J ends were trimmed by 2 bases and 3 bases, with 10 bases remaining between them. The germline V gene has CDR1 LNHDA and CDR2 SQIVND (reference sequence). This CDR3 spans 14 amino acids. Full variable domain (remainder filled in from reference TRBV19 and TRBJ1-1): DGGITQSPKYLFRKEGQNVTLSCEQNLNHDAMYWYRQDPGQGLRLIYYSQIVNDFQKGDIAEGYSVSREKKESFPLTVTSAQKNPTAFYLCASSITALDTEAFFGQGTRLTVV.

The chain couples TRBV5-6 to TRBJ2-1; TRBD2 might be the D (5 bases). The V gene lost 6 bases and the J gene lost 4 bases, with 17 bases spanning the gap. This CDR3 is built from 15 residues. Germline loops: CDR1 SGHDT, CDR2 YYEEEE. CDR3: CASTPFLAGYNEQFF. Here the CDR3 DNA reads TGTGCCAGCACCCCGTTTCTCGCGGGTTACAATGAGCAGTTCTTC.

The chain combines TRBV12-3 or TRBV12-4 with TRBJ2-7; no clear D gene. The CDR3 runs 14 residues. Trimming cost V 3 bases and J 1 base, with 10 bases left between them. In DNA, the CDR3 is TGTGCCAGCAGTTTCTTTGGGCGGTCCTACGAGCAGTACTTC. Amino acids: CASSFFGRSYEQYF.

This clonotype has only a few counts. The rearrangement joins TRBV18 to TRBJ1-1; no reliable D call. CDR3 length: 13 residues. The germline CDR1 and CDR2 sequences are KGHSH and LQKENI. V lost 2 bases and J 4 bases, leaving 8 bases between the germline ends. DNA of the CDR3: TGTGCCAGCTCACCAGCGGACGGCACTGAAGCTTTCTTT. This translates into CASSPADGTEAFF.

The CDR3 region has the DNA TGTGCCATGAGTTGGGGACAGGACTATGGCTACACCTTC. This gives the protein CAMSWGQDYGYTF. The chain recombines TRBV10-3 with TRBJ1-2; 8 bases are a match to TRBD1. Trimming at V came to 9 bases and at J to 3 bases, leaving 6 bases not matched to a gene. CDR3 length: 13 residues. Germline V CDR1 and CDR2: ENHRY, SYGVKD.

This clonotype was seen a few times. The rearrangement uses TRBV7-9 and TRBJ1-6; D is unclear. The CDR3 is 14 residues long. Between the trimmed V and J ends, which lost 3 bases and 7 bases, there was a span of 10 bases. Per germline, CDR1 SEHNR and CDR2 FQNEAQ (reference sequence). CDR3 sequence (DNA): TGTGCCAGCAGCTTTAGGACGGAGAATTCACCCCTCCACTTT. Protein product: CASSFRTENSPLHF.

This sequence joins TRBV12-3 or TRBV12-4 and TRBJ2-3; 12 nucleotides agree with TRBD2. The V gene end was trimmed by 5 bases and the J gene end by 5 bases; junction bases not matched to a gene: 5. This CDR3 is 15 amino acids long. The CDR3 DNA sequence: TGTGCCAGCAGTCCACTAGCGGGAGGTGGAGATACGCAGTATTTT. Its translation is CASSPLAGGGDTQYF.

This clonotype was detected a few times. The rearrangement uses TRBV6-5 and TRBJ1-5; D might be TRBD1 (6 bases). V was clipped by 6 bases and J by 3 bases, with 15 bases between them. This CDR3 is built from 15 residues. Germline values: CDR1 MNHEY, CDR2 SVGAGI. CDR3: CASRTAWGANQPQHF. The CDR3 DNA reads as TGTGCCAGCAGGACCGCCTGGGGGGCCAATCAGCCCCAGCATTTT.